This TCR beta chain was retrieved from a study of T-cell reconstitution after alpha-beta-depleted transplantation in children. The sample holds a few counts of this clonotype. The CDR3 totals 14 residues. The germline CDR1 and CDR2 sequences are LGHNA and YNFKEQ. Trimming left V 1 base short and J 6 bases short, with 10 bases between. Unique molecular identifiers were used to barcode this TCRbeta library. One entry per CDR3 protein, called by TCRdb with MiXCR from the PCR reads. The sample yields approximately 980,000 distinct CDR3 sequences, under 30% seen once. The sequence was collected from a boy under two years old who had a stem cell transplant for SCID, so the T cells may come from the graft donor. The sample consisted of PBMCs, mostly from graft donor cells, taken 360 days after TCRalphabeta/CD19-depleted stem cell transplant. The genes are TRBV4-2 and TRBJ2-1; maybe TRBD2 (6 bases). CDR3 amino acids: CASSQGGGSNEQFF. In nucleotides, the CDR3 is TGTGCCAGCAGCCAAGGTGGGGGGTCCAATGAGCAGTTCTTC.